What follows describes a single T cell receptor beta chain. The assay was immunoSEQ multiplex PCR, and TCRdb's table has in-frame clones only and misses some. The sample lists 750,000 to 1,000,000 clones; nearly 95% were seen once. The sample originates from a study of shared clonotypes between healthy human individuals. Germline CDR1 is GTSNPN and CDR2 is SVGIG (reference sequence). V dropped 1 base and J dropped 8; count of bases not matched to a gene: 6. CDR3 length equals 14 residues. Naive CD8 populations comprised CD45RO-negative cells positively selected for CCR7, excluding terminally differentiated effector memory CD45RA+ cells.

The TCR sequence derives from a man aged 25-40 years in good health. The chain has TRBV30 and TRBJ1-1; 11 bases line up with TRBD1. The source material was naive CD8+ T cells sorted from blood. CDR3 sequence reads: CAWSGGQGVREAFF. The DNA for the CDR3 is TGTGCCTGGAGTGGGGGACAGGGGGTCCGGGAAGCTTTCTTT.